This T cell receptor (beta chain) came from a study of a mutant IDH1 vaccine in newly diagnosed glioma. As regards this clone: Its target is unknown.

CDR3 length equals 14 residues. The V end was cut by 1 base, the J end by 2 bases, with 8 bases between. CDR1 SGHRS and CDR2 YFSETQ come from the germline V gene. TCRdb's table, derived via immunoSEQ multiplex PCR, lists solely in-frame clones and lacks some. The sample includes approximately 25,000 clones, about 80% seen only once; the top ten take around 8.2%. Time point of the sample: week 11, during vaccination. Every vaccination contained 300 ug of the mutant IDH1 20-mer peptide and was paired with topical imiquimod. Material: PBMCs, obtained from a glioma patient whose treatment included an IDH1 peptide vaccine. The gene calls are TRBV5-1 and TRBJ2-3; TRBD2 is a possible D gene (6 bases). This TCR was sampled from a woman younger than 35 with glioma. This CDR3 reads CASSLWGVTDTQYF. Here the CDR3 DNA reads TGCGCCAGCAGCTTGTGGGGGGTCACAGATACGCAGTATTTT. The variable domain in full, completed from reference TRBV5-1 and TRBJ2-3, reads KAGVTQTPRYLIKTRGQQVTLSCSPISGHRSVSWYQQTPGQGLQFLFEYFSETQRNKGNFPGRFSGRQFSNSRSEMNVSTLELGDSALYLCASSLWGVTDTQYFGPGTRLTVL.